These T cell receptor beta chains were read from a single sample in a study of T cell responses to AZD1222 COVID-19 vaccine. TCRdb's table, derived via immunoSEQ multiplex PCR, lists solely in-frame clones and lacks some. The table shows around 65,000 clones, with 65% to 80% occurring only once. Sequenced here: peripheral blood, sampled on day 0 of AZD1222 vaccination. The receptors were sampled from an adult in good health. Both conserved end residues are part of each CDR3. Each record gives: D gene, J gene, V gene, CDR3 protein, CDR3 DNA. A D gene is named only where the DNA matches it firmly.

TRBD1 | TRBJ1-4 | TRBV15 | CATSTRTGGAANEKLFF | TGTGCCACCAGCACCAGGACAGGGGGCGCGGCTAATGAAAAACTGTTTTTT
- | TRBJ1-2 | TRBV4-1 | CASSQDDHRAVWGYTF | TGCGCCAGCAGCCAAGATGATCACAGGGCCGTGTGGGGCTACACCTTC
- | TRBJ1-4 | TRBV4-3 | CASSLWGGEKLFF | TGCGCCAGCAGCCTGTGGGGGGGTGAAAAACTGTTTTTT
- | TRBJ2-1 | TRBV27 | CASGEQGSYNEQFF | TGTGCCAGCGGAGAACAGGGTTCCTACAATGAGCAGTTCTTC
- | TRBJ1-2 | TRBV19 | CASSNRGGGYTF | TGTGCCAGTAGTAACCGGGGAGGAGGCTACACCTTC
- | TRBJ2-7 | TRBV19 | CASSTLYELYF | TGTGCCAGTAGTACCCTCTACGAGCTGTACTTC
- | TRBJ1-3 | TRBV3-1/TRBV3-2 | CASSERVRGSGNTIYF | TGTGCCAGCAGCGAGAGGGTCAGGGGCTCTGGAAACACCATATATTTT
- | TRBJ1-2 | TRBV7-2 | CASSPYLAANYGYTF | TGTGCCAGCAGCCCCTATCTGGCAGCTAACTATGGCTACACCTTC
TRBD1 | TRBJ1-2 | TRBV30 | CAWSGLKSWTGGYTF | TGTGCCTGGAGTGGCCTAAAATCTTGGACAGGCGGCTACACCTTC
- | TRBJ1-1 | TRBV4-1 | CASSLRGANTEAFF | TGCGCCAGCAGCCTCCGGGGAGCGAACACTGAAGCTTTCTTT
- | TRBJ2-1 | TRBV11-2 | CASSLEGAEDEQFF | TGTGCCAGCAGCTTAGAGGGGGCCGAAGATGAGCAGTTCTTC
- | TRBJ2-7 | TRBV7-2 | CASSLGGTSYEQYF | TGTGCCAGCAGCTTAGGGGGGACCTCCTACGAGCAGTACTTC
- | TRBJ1-1 | TRBV5-1 | CASSVQTGNTEAFF | TGCGCCAGCAGCGTACAGACAGGGAACACTGAAGCTTTCTTT
- | TRBJ2-7 | TRBV7-8 | CASSPDQGGYEQYF | TGTGCCAGCAGCCCGGACCAGGGGGGATACGAGCAGTACTTC
TRBD1 | TRBJ1-3 | TRBV30 | CAWSVGTGASGNTIYF | TGTGCCTGGAGTGTAGGGACAGGGGCTTCTGGAAACACCATATATTTT